This entry lists 8 T cell receptor beta chains sequenced from one sample in a study of PD-1 blockade in classical Hodgkin lymphoma. Patients all relapsed after autologous stem cell transplantation, and there was variation in brentuximab vedotin exposure. Data came from immunoSEQ multiplex PCR; TCRdb stores just in-frame clones and leaves some out. The profile covers over 20,000 clones, with approximately 80% appearing a single time and around 6.5% taken by the ten largest. The sequencing here drew on peripheral blood mononuclear cells (PBMCs), taken at baseline. These receptors came from a human donor with classical Hodgkin lymphoma.

The chain employs TRBV16 and TRBJ1-6, with 8 bases fitting TRBD1. After removal of 5 bases from V and 2 bases from J, the junction contained 5 bases not matched to a gene. The V gene's germline CDR1 is KGHSY and CDR2 FQNENV. The CDR3 is made up of 16 amino acids. CDR3 residues: CASSVKQGAYNSPLHF. The CDR3 coding sequence is TGTGCCAGCAGCGTAAAACAGGGGGCCTATAATTCACCCCTCCACTTT.

The J gene is TRBJ2-7, the V gene TRBV27; perhaps D is TRBD1 or TRBD2 (5 bases each). The V and J ends lost 0 bases and 0 bases respectively, with 12 bases between them. The germline V gene encodes CDR1 MNHEY and CDR2 SMNVEV (reference sequence). The CDR3 is 16 amino acids. The DNA for the CDR3 is TGTGCCAGCAGTTTATCGGTTGGGGGAAGCTCCTACGAGCAGTACTTC. Translated: CASSLSVGGSSYEQYF.

In nucleotides, the CDR3 is TGTGCCAGCAGTGAAGTCGGCGACCTCCAAGAGACCCAGTACTTC. Protein: CASSEVGDLQETQYF. This chain uses TRBV25-1 with TRBJ2-5; D gene uncertain. This CDR3 contains 15 residues. The germline gives CDR1 MGHDK, CDR2 SYGVNS. The V and J ends lost 2 bases and 1 base respectively, with 11 bases between them. Combining the CDR3 with reference TRBV25-1 and TRBJ2-5 gives the whole variable domain EADIYQTPRYLVIGTGKKITLECSQTMGHDKMYWYQQDPGMELHLIHYSYGVNSTEKGDLSSESTVSRIRTEHFPLTLESARPSHTSQYLCASSEVGDLQETQYFGPGTRLLVL.

The rearrangement joins TRBV4-2 to TRBJ2-2; D gene uncertain. Germline V CDR1 and CDR2: LGHNA, YNFKEQ. Between the trimmed V and J ends, which lost 1 base and 4 bases, there was a span of 4 bases. The CDR3 totals 13 residues. The CDR3: CASSQASTGELFF. In nucleotides, the CDR3 is TGTGCCAGCAGCCAAGCGAGCACCGGGGAGCTGTTTTTT.

The chain employs TRBV4-1 and TRBJ2-5; D is possibly TRBD2 (5 bases). This CDR3 spans 13 amino acids. The ends were cut back, 1 base at V and 9 bases at J, with 12 bases in the middle. CDR1 is MGHRA and CDR2 is YSYEKL in the germline V gene. CDR3 DNA sequence: TGCGCCAGCAGCCAAGTAGGAGGCGCGGCCCAGTACTTC. It translates to CASSQVGGAAQYF.

The CDR3 protein is CASSLTQRSTEAFF. The CDR3 DNA follows: TGTGCCAGCAGCCTCACACAGCGGAGCACTGAAGCTTTCTTT. The rearrangement joins TRBV27 to TRBJ1-1, with unresolved D. The ends were cut back, 6 bases at V and 4 bases at J, with 15 bases in the middle. This CDR3 comprises 14 residues. Germline loops: CDR1 MNHEY, CDR2 SMNVEV (reference sequence).

The chain uses TRBV7-2 and TRBJ2-2; D call uncertain. The V gene lost 4 bases and the J gene lost 3 bases, with 12 bases spanning the gap. CDR1 SGHTA and CDR2 FQGNSA come from the germline V gene. The CDR3 length is 15 residues. This CDR3 is CASSSRRADTGELFF. Written as DNA, the CDR3 is TGTGCCAGCAGCTCCCGACGGGCTGACACCGGGGAGCTGTTTTTT.

Written as DNA, the CDR3 is TGTGCCAGTAGTACCAGGGTTTCACCCCTCCACTTT. Its protein is CASSTRVSPLHF. The chain joins TRBV19 to TRBJ1-6, with D tentatively TRBD1 (5 bases). Germline-derived CDR1 and CDR2 are LNHDA and SQIVND (reference sequence). The V end was cut by 4 bases, the J end by 9 bases, with 7 bases between. This CDR3 comprises 12 residues.